This T cell receptor (beta chain) stems from a study of T cells after yellow fever vaccination. Study findings and constraints: Booster samples showed a return of most primary-vaccination clones (about 96% CD4, about 87% CD8). Researchers report a weaker secondary response that nonetheless peaked faster, day 5 versus 15.

This clonotype was counted a single time. Its antigen is undetermined. One end of the junction is discordant with germline, which a read error may explain. Making TCR cDNA involved 5'RACE template switching, which added UMIs and a universal primer site. TCRdb passed the 5' RACE reads through MiXCR, listing each CDR3 protein once. The table includes 550,000 or so distinct CDR3 sequences, over 15% detected once. The length of the CDR3 is 15 residues. CDR1 is SEHNR, CDR2 FQNEAQ, per germline (reference sequence). The specimen comprised PBMCs, sampled 15 days after the yellow fever booster vaccination. The sequence came from a man aged 25-45 years who received the YFV17D yellow fever vaccine. The V and J genes are TRBV7-9 and TRBJ2-3; D is undetermined. The DNA for the CDR3 is TGTGCCAGCGGCTTAGGCGGAAGCAACACAGATACGCAGTATTTT. Translation: CASGLGGSNTDTQYF.